The 12 T cell receptor beta chains below all came from one sample that was sequenced in a study of vaccination and CD4 T cells after COVID-19. No antigen has been identified for these receptors. Sequencing of the DNA from cultured CD4+ T cells was carried out with the Oncomine TCR Beta short-read assay. TCRdb re-derived calls from the PCR reads in MiXCR, one entry per CDR3 protein. The table has tens of thousands of distinct CDR3 sequences, roughly a third seen once; the top ten hold more than 3%. The time point was: late sampling 161 to 241 days after vaccination in a few convalescent patients. As to treatment: approximately 9-day PBMC culture with coronavirus spike peptide pools or control peptides (ViraFEST assay). The sample here was CD4+ T cells from blood, cultured in vitro, taken about 7 months after SARS-CoV-2 vaccination. Receptor source: a human donor who had recovered from COVID-19.

There are a few counts of this clonotype. The rearrangement uses TRBV20-1 and TRBJ2-5; D gene ambiguous. This CDR3 is 11 amino acids long. Germline values: CDR1 DFQATT, CDR2 SNEGSKA (reference sequence). Trimming cost V 7 bases and J 2 bases, with 8 bases left between them. CDR3 loop: CSGQVQETQYF. CDR3 DNA sequence: TGCAGTGGGCAAGTACAAGAGACCCAGTACTTC.

This clonotype turned up a few times. The CDR3 loop is CASSQLSGSGVYEQYF. The CDR3 region has the DNA TGTGCCAGCAGCCAACTGAGCGGGAGCGGGGTTTACGAGCAGTACTTC. The gene calls are TRBV7-2 and TRBJ2-7; 8 bases line up with TRBD2. Germline CDR1 reads SGHTA; CDR2 reads FQGNSA. The CDR3 totals 16 residues. V gave up 5 bases and J gave up 4 bases; unmatched junction bases: 13.

CDR3 DNA: TGTGCCAGCAGTGAAACGTGGACAGGCAACGAGCAGTACTTC. This gives the protein CASSETWTGNEQYF. This chain links TRBV2 with TRBJ2-7; 7 positions agree with TRBD1. This CDR3 is 14 amino acids long. V lost 2 bases and J lost 5; bases outside the gene matches: 6. Germline V lookup: CDR1 SNHLY, CDR2 FYNNEI.

This clonotype was picked up a small number of times. The gene calls are TRBV24-1 and TRBJ2-1; 7 nucleotides match TRBD2. V shed 2 bases, J shed 4 bases, and the junction held 4 bases outside the gene matches. The CDR3 is made up of 15 amino acids. The germline CDR1 and CDR2 sequences are KGHDR and SFDVKD. The DNA for the CDR3 is TGTGCCACCAGTGATTCGTGGGGACTATACAATGAGCAGTTCTTC. It translates to CATSDSWGLYNEQFF.

The chain couples TRBV10-3 to TRBJ2-5; 9 bases are shared with TRBD1. Germline V lookup: CDR1 ENHRY, CDR2 SYGVKD. V was clipped by 0 bases and J by 10 bases; unmatched bases: 0. The CDR3 covers 12 residues. This chain's CDR3 is CAISESTGGQYF. CDR3 nucleotides: TGTGCCATCAGTGAGTCGACAGGGGGCCAGTACTTC.

J is TRBJ1-2 and V is TRBV6-1; D not resolved. Germline V gene sequence: CDR1 MNHNS, CDR2 SASEGT. V gave up 2 bases and J gave up 4 bases, with 14 bases separating them. The CDR3 loop spans 15 amino acids. Here the CDR3 reads CASSEMTVGFYGYTF. CDR3 sequence (DNA): TGTGCCAGCAGTGAAATGACGGTCGGATTCTATGGCTACACCTTC.

This chain uses TRBV6-4 with TRBJ2-3; the D gene is possibly TRBD1 (6 bases). CDR1 and CDR2 from the germline V gene are MRHNA and SNTAGT. V lost 9 bases, J lost 2 bases, and 15 bases lay in between. The CDR3 length is 14 residues. CDR3 loop: CARNGQRPTDTQYF. The CDR3 region has the DNA TGTGCCAGGAATGGACAGCGGCCCACAGATACGCAGTATTTT.

This clonotype was seen just once. The CDR3 spells CSAPSGRGRDEQFF. The CDR3 DNA reads TGCAGTGCCCCCTCCGGGCGGGGGAGGGATGAGCAGTTCTTC. The chain recombines TRBV20-1 with TRBJ2-1; 7 bases align to TRBD2. This CDR3 spans 14 amino acids. V shed 6 bases, J shed 8 bases, and the junction held 13 bases outside the gene matches. Germline assignment: CDR1 DFQATT and CDR2 SNEGSKA (reference sequence).

The J gene is TRBJ1-5, the V gene TRBV6-1; TRBD1 is a possible D gene (6 bases). The CDR3 runs 14 residues. V was cut by 10 bases and J by 9 bases, with 22 bases left in between. Germline V lookup: CDR1 MNHNS, CDR2 SASEGT. CDR3 amino acids: CATRRTDALGPQHF. The CDR3 nucleotides read TGTGCCACCCGAAGGACAGATGCCTTAGGGCCCCAGCATTTT.

The chain is built from TRBV2 and TRBJ2-5; D gene ambiguous. V lost 1 base and J 3 bases, leaving 9 bases between the germline ends. The CDR3 spans 14 residues. The germline V gene encodes CDR1 SNHLY and CDR2 FYNNEI. CDR3 loop: CASSEGQPKETQYF. The CDR3 DNA follows: TGTGCCAGCAGTGAAGGGCAGCCTAAAGAGACCCAGTACTTC.

The CDR3 protein is CASSLGGFPEAFF. The CDR3 DNA is TGTGCCAGCAGTTTAGGGGGTTTCCCTGAAGCTTTCTTT. This chain joins TRBV28 and TRBJ1-1; maybe TRBD1 (5 bases). The CDR3 sequence is 13 residues long. The germline gives CDR1 MDHEN, CDR2 SYDVKM. Trimming removed 2 bases from V and 6 bases from J, with 10 bases in between.

On this clonotype itself: One end of the junction fails to match germline, which may point to a read error. The V and J genes are TRBV20-1 and TRBJ1-1, with D unresolved. The CDR3 contains 12 residues. CDR1 is DFQATT and CDR2 is SNEGSKA in the germline V gene (reference sequence). The chain's CDR3 is CGARRQNTEAFF. The CDR3 DNA reads TGCGGTGCTAGACGACAGAACACTGAAGCTTTCTTT.